The T cell receptor (beta chain) under discussion was sequenced for a study of blood T cell repertoires in COVID-19. Study-level information: Sites across the United States, Italy and Spain contributed samples from acute and convalescent COVID-19. The analysed material was cDNA or gDNA that came from T cells, B-cell-depleted T cells, or PBMCs.

Looked up from germline, CDR1 is KGHDR and CDR2 is SFDVKD. Trimming pared 2 bases from V and 0 bases from J, leaving 11 bases between. This CDR3 comprises 16 residues. Original processing methods: For nucleated cells, counts were estimated from reference gene primer amplification. Generated by immunoSEQ multiplex PCR, the TCRdb table keeps only in-frame clones and is missing some. D and trimming were read from the DNA, whereas the V and J calls and clone size are those reported in that table. Found here are roughly 120,000 clones, approximately 82% of them singletons; the top ten hold about 8%. The sequenced sample consisted of peripheral blood. The TCR sequence derives from a man between 65 and 85 years old with active or convalescent COVID-19. The chain joins TRBV24-1 to TRBJ2-3, with TRBD1 as a possible D gene (6 bases). CDR3 in amino acids: CATSDSGTPSTDTQYF. The CDR3 DNA reads TGTGCCACCAGTGATTCCGGGACACCTAGCACAGATACGCAGTATTTT.